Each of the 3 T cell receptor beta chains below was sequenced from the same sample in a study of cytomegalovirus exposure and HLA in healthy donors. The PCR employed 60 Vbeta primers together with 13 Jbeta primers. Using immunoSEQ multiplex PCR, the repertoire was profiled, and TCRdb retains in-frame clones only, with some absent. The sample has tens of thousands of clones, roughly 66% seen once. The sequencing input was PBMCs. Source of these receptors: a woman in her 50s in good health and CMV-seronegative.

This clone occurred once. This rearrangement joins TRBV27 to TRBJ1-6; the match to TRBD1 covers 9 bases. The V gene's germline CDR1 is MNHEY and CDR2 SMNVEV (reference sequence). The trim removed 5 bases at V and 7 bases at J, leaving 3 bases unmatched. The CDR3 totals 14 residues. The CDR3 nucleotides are TGTGCCAGCAGTAACGGACAGGGGAATTCACCCCTCCACTTT. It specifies CASSNGQGNSPLHF.

CDR3 sequence: CASSLAAGGYNEQFF. DNA for the CDR3: TGTGCCAGCAGCTTAGCGGCGGGAGGCTACAATGAGCAGTTCTTC. This chain links TRBV7-2 with TRBJ2-1; 8 positions match TRBD2. Unmatched junction bases numbered 1, after V lost 0 bases and J lost 3 bases. Germline CDR1 reads SGHTA; CDR2 reads FQGNSA. The CDR3 covers 15 residues.

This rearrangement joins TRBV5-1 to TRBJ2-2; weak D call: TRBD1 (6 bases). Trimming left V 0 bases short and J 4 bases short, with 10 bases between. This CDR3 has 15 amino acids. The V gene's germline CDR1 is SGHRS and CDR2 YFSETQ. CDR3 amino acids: CASSLEGRGTGELFF. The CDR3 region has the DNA TGCGCCAGCAGCTTGGAGGGCAGGGGCACCGGGGAGCTGTTTTTT.